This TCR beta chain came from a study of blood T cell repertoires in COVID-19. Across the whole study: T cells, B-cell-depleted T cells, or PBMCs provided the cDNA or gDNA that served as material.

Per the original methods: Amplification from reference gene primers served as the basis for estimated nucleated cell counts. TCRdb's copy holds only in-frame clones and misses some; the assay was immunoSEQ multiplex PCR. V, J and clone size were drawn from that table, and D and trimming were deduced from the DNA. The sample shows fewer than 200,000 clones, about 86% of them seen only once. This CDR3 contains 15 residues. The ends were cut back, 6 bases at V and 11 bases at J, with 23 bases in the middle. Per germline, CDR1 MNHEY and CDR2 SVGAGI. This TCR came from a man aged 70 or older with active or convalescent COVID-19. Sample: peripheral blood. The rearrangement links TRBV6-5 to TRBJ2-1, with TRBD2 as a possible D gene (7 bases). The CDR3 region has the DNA TGTGCCAGCAGACCCGAAGGGGGGGGGCCTGTTAAGCAGTTCTTC. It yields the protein CASRPEGGGPVKQFF.